The 30 T cell receptor beta chains listed next were all sequenced from one sample in a study of identical twins. TCRdb used MiXCR to reprocess the 5' RACE reads, holding one entry per CDR3 protein. Among approximately 500,000 distinct CDR3 sequences listed, around 15% were seen once. The sample also formed part of further work on yellow fever vaccine responses in identical twins.

Sequenced material: CD4+ T cells sorted from blood. Receptors originate from a woman aged 18-35 years in good health.

The rearrangement links TRBV3-1 to TRBJ2-3, with D perhaps assigned TRBD1 or TRBD2 (6 bases each). The CDR3 extends over 16 amino acids. Germline loops: CDR1 LGHDT, CDR2 YNNKEL (reference sequence). The germline V and J ends were trimmed by 4 bases and 3 bases, with 17 bases remaining between them. Here the CDR3 DNA reads TGTGCCAGCAGCCCCGAGGGGGGAGTGAGAACAGATACGCAGTATTTT. Translation: CASSPEGGVRTDTQYF.

CDR3 bases: TGTGCCAGCAGCTTTCCGTCAGGGAACGAGCAGTACTTC. It translates to CASSFPSGNEQYF. The chain employs TRBV7-9 and TRBJ2-7; possible D gene TRBD1, 5 bases. Germline-derived CDR1 and CDR2 are SEHNR and FQNEAQ (reference sequence). The CDR3 totals 13 residues. Trimming left V 3 bases short and J 5 bases short, with 11 bases between.

This clonotype was picked up a small number of times. One end of the junction is discordant with germline, which a read error may explain. This sequence joins TRBV29-1 and TRBJ2-7; 8 nucleotides line up with TRBD2. Germline V gives CDR1 SQVTM, CDR2 ANQGSEA. This CDR3 has 15 amino acids. CDR3 in DNA: TGCAGCGTGGAAGGGACGGCGGGAGGCCTCTACGAGCAGTACTTC. Its protein product is CSVEGTAGGLYEQYF.

This clonotype appeared many times. CDR3 region: CASSPGLALGNEQFF. The CDR3 DNA is TGCGCCAGCAGCCCGGGACTAGCTCTCGGCAATGAGCAGTTCTTC. The chain recombines TRBV5-1 with TRBJ2-1; TRBD2 matches 9 bases. Losses at the gene ends were 4 bases for V and 6 bases for J; bases not matched to a gene: 8. The CDR3 contains 15 residues. Germline lookup yields CDR1 SGHRS and CDR2 YFSETQ.

The chain combines TRBV25-1 with TRBJ2-7, with 8 bases aligning to TRBD1. Germline V gene lookup returns CDR1 MGHDK and CDR2 SYGVNS. This CDR3 is built from 15 residues. J lost 4 bases, V lost 6 bases, and 11 bases had no gene match. Here the CDR3 DNA reads TGTGCCAGCAGCAGGGGGCAGCCACCACGATACGAGCAGTACTTC. Amino acid sequence: CASSRGQPPRYEQYF.

This chain links TRBV19 with TRBJ1-1, with a possible D match to TRBD1 (5 bases). This CDR3 is 14 amino acids long. V was trimmed by 6 bases and J by 4 bases, leaving 15 bases between them. CDR1 is LNHDA, CDR2 SQIVND, per germline (reference sequence). Here the CDR3 reads CASSYGWGLTEAFF. The CDR3, as DNA: TGTGCCAGTAGCTATGGCTGGGGCCTCACTGAAGCTTTCTTT. Filled out from reference TRBV19 and TRBJ1-1, the complete variable domain reads DGGITQSPKYLFRKEGQNVTLSCEQNLNHDAMYWYRQDPGQGLRLIYYSQIVNDFQKGDIAEGYSVSREKKESFPLTVTSAQKNPTAFYLCASSYGWGLTEAFFGQGTRLTVV.

A few counts support this clonotype. V gene TRBV28 combines with J gene TRBJ1-4, with unresolved D. Germline CDR1 is MDHEN and CDR2 is SYDVKM. V shed 3 bases and J shed 8 bases, with 13 bases lying between them. There are 14 residues in the CDR3. CDR3 DNA: TGTGCCAGCAGTTTTGGGCCTCCCAACGAAAAACTGTTTTTT. It yields the protein CASSFGPPNEKLFF.

There are many counts of this clonotype. This chain joins TRBV12-3 or TRBV12-4 and TRBJ1-5, with 7 bases lining up with TRBD1. Trimming cost V 0 bases and J 4 bases; bases outside gene matches: 6. The CDR3 spans 16 residues. CDR3 coding DNA: TGTGCCAGCAGTTTAGCGCACTTGACAGGGAATCAGCCCCAGCATTTT. Amino acid sequence: CASSLAHLTGNQPQHF.

There are a few counts of this clonotype. The chain is built from TRBV14 and TRBJ2-3; possibly TRBD2 for D (6 bases). Germline V gene sequence: CDR1 SGHDN, CDR2 FVKESK. V was pared by 2 bases and J by 2 bases, with 11 bases between. CDR3 length: 15 residues. This CDR3 reads CASSQIRDFTDTQYF. DNA of the CDR3: TGTGCCAGCAGCCAAATAAGGGACTTCACAGATACGCAGTATTTT.

In the case of this clonotype: A much larger clone is a single base away; this may be a read error. This chain joins TRBV9 and TRBJ1-1; D uncertain. V was pared by 0 bases and J by 3 bases, with 9 bases between. CDR1 and CDR2 from the germline V gene are SGDLS and YYNGEE. This CDR3 is built from 14 residues. DNA for the CDR3: TGTGCCAGCAGCGTAGGGCAGATGGACACTGAAGCTTTCTTT. This codes for CASSVGQMDTEAFF.

The chain combines TRBV20-1 with TRBJ2-5; TRBD1 matches at 8 bases. Germline V CDR1 and CDR2: DFQATT, SNEGSKA (reference sequence). Unmatched junction bases numbered 13, after V lost 5 bases and J lost 5 bases. CDR3 size: 15 residues. The CDR3 sequence is CSAQRRQGRRETQYF. DNA for the CDR3: TGCAGTGCTCAAAGAAGACAGGGGCGTCGTGAGACCCAGTACTTC.

This clonotype was observed once. This sequence may be a read error, since a much larger clone differs from it by one base. This chain links TRBV3-1 with TRBJ2-3; tentative D call: TRBD2 (5 bases). This CDR3 is 13 amino acids long. Germline-derived CDR1 and CDR2 are LGHDT and YNNKEL (reference sequence). CDR3: CASSMARGDKQYF. The CDR3 DNA sequence: TGTGCCAGCAGCATGGCCCGGGGAGATAAGCAGTATTTT.

The genes are TRBV6-1 and TRBJ2-7, with 10 nucleotides matching TRBD2. The CDR3 totals 15 residues. CDR1 and CDR2 from the germline V gene are MNHNS and SASEGT. V was clipped by 2 bases and J by 3 bases; unmatched bases: 4. The CDR3 reads CASSERTSGIYEQYF. In DNA, the CDR3 is TGTGCCAGCAGTGAAAGAACTAGCGGGATCTACGAGCAGTACTTC.

This clonotype was observed a handful of times. The gene calls are TRBV18 and TRBJ1-6; D gene ambiguous. V gave up 4 bases and J gave up 8 bases, with 12 bases separating them. Germline V gene sequence: CDR1 KGHSH, CDR2 LQKENI. The CDR3 spans 14 residues. CDR3 loop: CASSQAPVDSPLHF. The CDR3, as DNA: TGTGCCAGCTCACAGGCCCCGGTGGATTCACCCCTCCACTTT.

J is TRBJ1-6 and V is TRBV6-9, with a tentative D call TRBD1 (6 bases). CDR1 is MNHGY and CDR2 is SVAAGI in the germline V gene. Trimming cost V 6 bases and J 9 bases, with 15 bases left between them. This CDR3 region has 14 residues. CDR3 region: CASRTGQSSSPLHF. Written as DNA, the CDR3 is TGTGCCAGCAGGACGGGACAATCTAGTTCACCCCTCCACTTT.

The J gene is TRBJ2-5, the V gene TRBV12-3 or TRBV12-4; 7 bases line up with TRBD2. V shed 6 bases, J shed 4 bases, and the junction held 8 bases outside the gene matches. The CDR3 length is 14 residues. The CDR3 nucleotides are TGTGCCAGCAGGGTCGTCTCGGGGGGAGAGACCCAGTACTTC. Translation gives CASRVVSGGETQYF.

This clonotype has just a few counts. This chain joins TRBV14 and TRBJ2-7, with 7 bases that match TRBD1. Trimming at V came to 2 bases and at J to 6 bases, leaving 4 bases not matched to a gene. Germline V CDR1 and CDR2: SGHDN, FVKESK. CDR3 length equals 13 residues. The CDR3 protein is CASSQTGVREQYV. The CDR3 DNA sequence: TGTGCCAGCAGCCAAACAGGGGTTCGCGAGCAGTACGTC.

This clonotype was recorded at least ten times. This chain links TRBV12-3 or TRBV12-4 with TRBJ1-1; D not certain. Trimming removed 6 bases at V and 4 bases at J, with 9 bases between. This CDR3 has 12 amino acids. Written as DNA, the CDR3 is TGTGCCAGCAGCCCAGAGTTCACTGAAGCTTTCTTT. Its protein product is CASSPEFTEAFF.

The genes are TRBV12-3 or TRBV12-4 and TRBJ2-5, with 13 nucleotides matching TRBD2. V lost 6 bases and J lost 4; bases outside the gene matches: 11. The CDR3 consists of 17 residues. The CDR3 loop is CASRKNFGLAGAETQYF. The CDR3 DNA follows: TGTGCCAGCAGAAAAAACTTTGGACTAGCGGGGGCAGAGACCCAGTACTTC.

This chain links TRBV28 with TRBJ2-4, with D tentatively TRBD1 or TRBD2 (5 bases each). The V end lost 6 bases, the J end lost 0 bases, and 9 bases lay between the germline ends. Germline CDR1 is MDHEN and CDR2 is SYDVKM. This CDR3 region has 14 residues. CDR3 amino acids: CASSGALAKNIQYF. The DNA of the CDR3 is TGTGCCAGCAGCGGGGCACTAGCCAAAAACATTCAGTACTTC.

The V gene is TRBV7-2, the J gene TRBJ1-2; weak D call: TRBD1 (5 bases). Germline V gives CDR1 SGHTA, CDR2 FQGNSA. Trimming removed 1 base at V and 8 bases at J, with 17 bases between. The CDR3 is 15 amino acids. The CDR3 protein is CASSLVSAGRDGYTF. The CDR3 DNA is TGTGCCAGCAGCTTAGTGTCGGCAGGACGGGACGGCTACACCTTC.

This clonotype showed up just a few times. V gene TRBV20-1 combines with J gene TRBJ2-1, with 8 nucleotides matching TRBD1. Germline-derived CDR1 and CDR2 are DFQATT and SNEGSKA (reference sequence). CDR3 length equals 12 residues. With V trimmed by 1 base and J by 9 bases, 2 bases remained unmatched. The CDR3 protein is CSARAGGGEQFF. The CDR3 DNA reads TGCAGTGCTAGAGCAGGGGGCGGTGAGCAGTTCTTC.

This clonotype was seen a handful of times. V and J are TRBV15 and TRBJ2-3; maybe TRBD1 (5 bases). The CDR3 has 16 residues. With 0 bases removed from V and 1 base from J, the gap between germline ends came to 11 bases. Germline assignment: CDR1 LNHNV and CDR2 YYDKDF (reference sequence). The CDR3 nucleotides read TGTGCCACCAGCAGAGAGACAGTTCCCCGCACAGATACGCAGTATTTT. Translated, it gives CATSRETVPRTDTQYF.

This clonotype turned up a few times. The V and J genes are TRBV6-2 or TRBV6-3 and TRBJ2-1; no clear D. The length of the CDR3 is 16 residues. Trimming cost V 0 bases and J 4 bases, with 13 bases left between them. Looked up from germline, CDR1 is MNHEY and CDR2 is SVGEGT. CDR3 residues: CASSYSTITLYNEQFF. The CDR3 nucleotides are TGTGCCAGCAGTTACTCGACGATTACTCTGTACAATGAGCAGTTCTTC.

The V gene is TRBV10-3, the J gene TRBJ2-3, with 10 bases matching TRBD2. Trimming at V came to 6 bases and at J to 5 bases, leaving 5 bases not matched to a gene. The germline gives CDR1 ENHRY, CDR2 SYGVKD. The CDR3 has 14 residues. The CDR3 region has the DNA TGTGCCATCAGCAGCGGGGGGGCGGGAGATACGCAGTATTTT. It encodes CAISSGGAGDTQYF.

This clonotype occurred a few times. The chain uses TRBV6-1 and TRBJ2-1; tentative D call: TRBD2 (6 bases). The CDR3 contains 14 residues. Trimming cost V 5 bases and J 4 bases, with 12 bases left between them. Germline CDR1 MNHNS, CDR2 SASEGT. The CDR3 DNA follows: TGTGCCAGCAGTCCGGGGGTGGCTTACAATGAGCAGTTCTTC. It codes for CASSPGVAYNEQFF.

V is TRBV7-9 and J is TRBJ2-1; D not resolved. This CDR3 is built from 15 residues. Per the germline V gene, CDR1 is SEHNR and CDR2 is FQNEAQ (reference sequence). V lost 5 bases to trimming and J lost 5 bases, with 16 bases between them. For the CDR3, the DNA is TGTGCCAGCAGCCTCTCTGGAGTTTTACACAATGAGCAGTTCTTC. This gives the protein CASSLSGVLHNEQFF.

This clonotype was observed at least ten times. V gene TRBV4-1 combines with J gene TRBJ2-3, with 7 bases fitting TRBD2. The CDR3 runs to 14 residues. Germline V gene lookup returns CDR1 MGHRA and CDR2 YSYEKL. V lost 4 bases to trimming and J lost 6 bases; unmatched junction nucleotides: 7. The CDR3 loop reads CASSRYTSVDTQYF. In DNA form, the CDR3 reads TGCGCCAGCAGCCGTTATACTAGCGTTGATACGCAGTATTTT.

This chain joins TRBV2 and TRBJ2-1, with 9 bases fitting TRBD2. CDR3 length equals 14 residues. Trimming at V came to 6 bases and at J to 7 bases, leaving 7 bases not matched to a gene. Germline V gene lookup returns CDR1 SNHLY and CDR2 FYNNEI. In DNA form, the CDR3 reads TGTGCCAGCAGAGGGGGACTAGCTCAGAATGAGCAGTTCTTC. This translates into CASRGGLAQNEQFF.

This clonotype was observed a handful of times. This chain uses TRBV6-1 with TRBJ2-3; TRBD2 matches 7 bases. V trimming: 7 bases; J trimming: 5 bases; junction bases outside the gene matches: 9. From germline, CDR1 is MNHNS and CDR2 SASEGT. This CDR3 spans 14 amino acids. The CDR3 DNA reads TGTGCCAGCAACAAGGGGACTATCCGAGATACGCAGTATTTT. This encodes CASNKGTIRDTQYF.